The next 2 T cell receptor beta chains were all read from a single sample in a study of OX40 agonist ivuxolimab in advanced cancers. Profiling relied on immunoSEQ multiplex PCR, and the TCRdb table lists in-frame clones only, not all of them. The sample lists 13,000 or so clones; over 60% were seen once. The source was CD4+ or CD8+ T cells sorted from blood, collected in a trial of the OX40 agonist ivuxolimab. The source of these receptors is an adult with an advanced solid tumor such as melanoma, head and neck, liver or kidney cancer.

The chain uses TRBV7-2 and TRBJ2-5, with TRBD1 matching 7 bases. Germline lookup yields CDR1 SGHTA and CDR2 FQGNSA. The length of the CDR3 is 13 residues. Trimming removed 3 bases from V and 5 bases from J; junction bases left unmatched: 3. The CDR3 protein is CASSFRGLETQYF. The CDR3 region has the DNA TGTGCCAGCAGCTTTAGGGGGCTCGAGACCCAGTACTTC.

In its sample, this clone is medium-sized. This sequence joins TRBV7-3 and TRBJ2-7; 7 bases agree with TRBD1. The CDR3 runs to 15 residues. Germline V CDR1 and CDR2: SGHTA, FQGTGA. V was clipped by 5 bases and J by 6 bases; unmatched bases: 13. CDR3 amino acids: CASSTREPGQLEQYF. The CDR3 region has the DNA TGTGCCAGCAGCACAAGAGAACCGGGACAGCTCGAGCAGTACTTC.